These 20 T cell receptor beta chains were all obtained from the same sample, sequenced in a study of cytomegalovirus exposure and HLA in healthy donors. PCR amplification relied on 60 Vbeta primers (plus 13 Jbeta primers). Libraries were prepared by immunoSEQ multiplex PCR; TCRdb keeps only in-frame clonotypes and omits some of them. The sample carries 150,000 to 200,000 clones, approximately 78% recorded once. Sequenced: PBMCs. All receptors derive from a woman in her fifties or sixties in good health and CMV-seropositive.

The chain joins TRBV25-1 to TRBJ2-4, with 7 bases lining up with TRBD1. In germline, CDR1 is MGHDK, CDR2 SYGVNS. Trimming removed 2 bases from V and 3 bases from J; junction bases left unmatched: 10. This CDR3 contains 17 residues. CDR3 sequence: CASSEPGTAIGKNIQYF. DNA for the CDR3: TGTGCCAGCAGTGAACCTGGGACAGCTATAGGCAAAAACATTCAGTACTTC. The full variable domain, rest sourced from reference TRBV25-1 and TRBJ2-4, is EADIYQTPRYLVIGTGKKITLECSQTMGHDKMYWYQQDPGMELHLIHYSYGVNSTEKGDLSSESTVSRIRTEHFPLTLESARPSHTSQYLCASSEPGTAIGKNIQYFGAGTRLSVL.

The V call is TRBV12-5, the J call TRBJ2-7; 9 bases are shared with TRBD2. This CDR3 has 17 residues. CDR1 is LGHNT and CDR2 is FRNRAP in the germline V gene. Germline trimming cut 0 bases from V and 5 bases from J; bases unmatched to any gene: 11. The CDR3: CASGLVPPAGGPHEQYF. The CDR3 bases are TGTGCTAGTGGTTTGGTACCCCCCGCGGGGGGGCCCCACGAGCAGTACTTC.

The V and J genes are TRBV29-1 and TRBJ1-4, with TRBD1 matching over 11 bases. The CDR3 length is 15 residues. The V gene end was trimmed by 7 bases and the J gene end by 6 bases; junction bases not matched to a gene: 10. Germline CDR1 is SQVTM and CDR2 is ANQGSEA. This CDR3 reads CSAGGGQGAYEKLFF. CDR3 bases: TGCAGCGCCGGGGGAGGACAGGGGGCTTATGAAAAACTGTTTTTT.

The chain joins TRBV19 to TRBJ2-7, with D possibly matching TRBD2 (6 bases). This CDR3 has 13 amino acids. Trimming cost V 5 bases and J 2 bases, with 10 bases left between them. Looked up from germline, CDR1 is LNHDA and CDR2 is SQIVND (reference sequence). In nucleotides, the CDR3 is TGTGCCAGTAGTGGGGCTAGCGCCTACGAGCAGTACTTC. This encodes CASSGASAYEQYF.

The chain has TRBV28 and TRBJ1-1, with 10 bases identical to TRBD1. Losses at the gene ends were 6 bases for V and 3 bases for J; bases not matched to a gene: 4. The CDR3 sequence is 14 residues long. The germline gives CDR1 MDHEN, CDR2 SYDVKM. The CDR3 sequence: CASRGTGADTEAFF. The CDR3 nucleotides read TGTGCCAGCAGAGGGACAGGGGCCGACACTGAAGCTTTCTTT.

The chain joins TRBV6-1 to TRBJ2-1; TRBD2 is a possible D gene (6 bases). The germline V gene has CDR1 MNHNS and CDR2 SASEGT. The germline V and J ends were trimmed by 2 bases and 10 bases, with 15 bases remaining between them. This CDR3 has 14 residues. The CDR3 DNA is TGTGCCAGCAGTGAATACCTCTTCCGGGGGGAGCAGTTCTTC. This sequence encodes CASSEYLFRGEQFF.

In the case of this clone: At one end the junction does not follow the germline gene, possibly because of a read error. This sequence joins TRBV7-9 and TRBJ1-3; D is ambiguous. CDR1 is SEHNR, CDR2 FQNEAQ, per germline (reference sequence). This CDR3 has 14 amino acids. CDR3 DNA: TGTTCCAGCACCAAAAACTCGGCTGGAAACACCATATATTTT. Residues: CSSTKNSAGNTIYF.

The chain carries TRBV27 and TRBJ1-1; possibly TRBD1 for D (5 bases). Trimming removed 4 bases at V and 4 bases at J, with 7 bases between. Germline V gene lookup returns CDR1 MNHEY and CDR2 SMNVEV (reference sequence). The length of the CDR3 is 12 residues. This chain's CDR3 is CASSSQGTEAFF. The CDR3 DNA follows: TGTGCCAGCAGTTCTCAGGGCACTGAAGCTTTCTTT.

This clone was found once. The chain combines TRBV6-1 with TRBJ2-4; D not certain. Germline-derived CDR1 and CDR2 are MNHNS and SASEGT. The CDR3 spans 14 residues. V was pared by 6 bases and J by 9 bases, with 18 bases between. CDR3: CASSRPPPRSIQYF. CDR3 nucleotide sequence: TGTGCCAGCAGCCGTCCCCCTCCCCGGAGCATTCAGTACTTC.

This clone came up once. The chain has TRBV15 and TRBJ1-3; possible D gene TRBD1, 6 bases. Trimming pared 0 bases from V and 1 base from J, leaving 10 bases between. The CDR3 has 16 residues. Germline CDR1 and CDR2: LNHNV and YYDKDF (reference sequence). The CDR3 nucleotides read TGTGCCACCAGCAGAGATCCAGGGGTTTCTGGAAACACCATATATTTT. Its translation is CATSRDPGVSGNTIYF.

CDR3 DNA: TGTGCCAGCAGCGTAGTAGGTCTAGCGGACGACGAGCAGTACTTC. Protein sequence: CASSVVGLADDEQYF. The rearrangement uses TRBV9 and TRBJ2-7; 7 bases match TRBD2. Germline-derived CDR1 and CDR2 are SGDLS and YYNGEE. Trimming removed 0 bases from V and 5 bases from J; junction bases left unmatched: 8. There are 15 residues in the CDR3.

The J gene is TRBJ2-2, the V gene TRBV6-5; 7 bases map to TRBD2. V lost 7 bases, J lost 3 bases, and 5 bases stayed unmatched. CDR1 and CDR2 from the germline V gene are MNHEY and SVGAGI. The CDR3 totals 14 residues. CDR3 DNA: TGTGCCAGCACGGCGCGGGAGTACACCGGGGAGCTGTTTTTT. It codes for CASTAREYTGELFF.

The CDR3 loop is CASRDRANYGYTF. DNA for the CDR3: TGTGCCAGTCGGGACAGAGCAAACTATGGCTACACCTTC. This rearrangement joins TRBV19 to TRBJ1-2, with 7 bases identical to TRBD1. This CDR3 region has 13 residues. J gave up 2 bases and V 8 bases, and 5 bases lay outside the gene matches. Per germline, CDR1 LNHDA and CDR2 SQIVND (reference sequence).

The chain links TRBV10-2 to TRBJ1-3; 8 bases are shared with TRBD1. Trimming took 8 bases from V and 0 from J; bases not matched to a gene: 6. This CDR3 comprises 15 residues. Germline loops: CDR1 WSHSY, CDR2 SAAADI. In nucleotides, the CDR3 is TGCGCCAGCGGTCCGGACAGGGCCTCTGGAAACACCATATATTTT. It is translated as CASGPDRASGNTIYF.

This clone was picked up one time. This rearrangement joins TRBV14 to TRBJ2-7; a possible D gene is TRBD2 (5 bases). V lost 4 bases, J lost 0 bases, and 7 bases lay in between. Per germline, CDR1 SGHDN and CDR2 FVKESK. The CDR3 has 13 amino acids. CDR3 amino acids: CASSRDYSYEQYF. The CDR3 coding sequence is TGTGCCAGCAGCCGAGACTACTCCTACGAGCAGTACTTC.

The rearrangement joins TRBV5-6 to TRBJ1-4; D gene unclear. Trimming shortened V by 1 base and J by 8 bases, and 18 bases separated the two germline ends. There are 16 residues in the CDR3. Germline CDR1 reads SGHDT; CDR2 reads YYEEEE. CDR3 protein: CASSLSPRQEGEKLFF. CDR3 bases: TGTGCCAGCAGCTTGTCTCCCCGGCAGGAGGGCGAAAAACTGTTTTTT.

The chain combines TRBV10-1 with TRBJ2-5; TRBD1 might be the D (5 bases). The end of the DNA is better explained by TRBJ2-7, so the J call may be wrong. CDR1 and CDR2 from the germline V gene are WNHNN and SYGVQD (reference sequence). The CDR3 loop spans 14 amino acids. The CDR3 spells CASSESGRQYEQYF. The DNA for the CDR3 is TGCGCCAGCAGTGAATCTGGTAGACAGTACGAGCAGTACTTC.

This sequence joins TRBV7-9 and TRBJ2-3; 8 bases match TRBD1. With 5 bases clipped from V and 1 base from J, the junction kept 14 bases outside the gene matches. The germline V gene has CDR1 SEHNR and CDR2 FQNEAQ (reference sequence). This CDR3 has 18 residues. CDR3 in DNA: TGTGCCAGCAGCCGCCCGGGACAGGCTTCGAAGCGCACAGATACGCAGTATTTT. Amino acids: CASSRPGQASKRTDTQYF.

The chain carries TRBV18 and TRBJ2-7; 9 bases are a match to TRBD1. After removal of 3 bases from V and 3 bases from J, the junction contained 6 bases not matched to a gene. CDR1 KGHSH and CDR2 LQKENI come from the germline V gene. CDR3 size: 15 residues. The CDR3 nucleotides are TGTGCCAGCTCACCGGGACAGGGCAAACACTACGAGCAGTACTTC. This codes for CASSPGQGKHYEQYF. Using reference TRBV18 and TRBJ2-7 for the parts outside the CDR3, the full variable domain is NAGVMQNPRHLVRRRGQEARLRCSPMKGHSHVYWYRQLPEEGLKFMVYLQKENIIDESGMPKERFSAEFPKEGPSILRIQQVVRGDSAAYFCASSPGQGKHYEQYFGPGTRLTVT.

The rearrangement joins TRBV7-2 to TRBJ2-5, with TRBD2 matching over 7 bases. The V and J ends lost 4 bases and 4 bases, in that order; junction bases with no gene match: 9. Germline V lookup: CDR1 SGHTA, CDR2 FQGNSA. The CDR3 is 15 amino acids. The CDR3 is CASSSQTREGETQYF. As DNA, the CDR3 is TGTGCCAGCAGCTCCCAGACTAGGGAGGGAGAGACCCAGTACTTC.